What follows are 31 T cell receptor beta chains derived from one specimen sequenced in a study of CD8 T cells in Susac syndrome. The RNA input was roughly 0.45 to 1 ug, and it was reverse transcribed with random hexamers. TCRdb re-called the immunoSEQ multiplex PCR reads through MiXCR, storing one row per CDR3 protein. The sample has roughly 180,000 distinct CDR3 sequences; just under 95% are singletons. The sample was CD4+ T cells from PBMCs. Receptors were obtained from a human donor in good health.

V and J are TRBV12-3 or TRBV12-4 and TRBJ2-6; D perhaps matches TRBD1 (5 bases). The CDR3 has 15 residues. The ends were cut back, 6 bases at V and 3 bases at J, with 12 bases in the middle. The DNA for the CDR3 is TGTGCCAGCAGCAGCAGGGTTCTTGGGGCCAACGTCCTGACTTTC. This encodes CASSSRVLGANVLTF.

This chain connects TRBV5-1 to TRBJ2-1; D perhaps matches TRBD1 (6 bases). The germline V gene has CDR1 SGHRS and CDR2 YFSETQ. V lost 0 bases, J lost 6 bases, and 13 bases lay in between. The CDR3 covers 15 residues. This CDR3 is CASSLGGGKGNEQFF. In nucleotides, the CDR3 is TGCGCCAGCAGCTTGGGAGGGGGTAAGGGCAATGAGCAGTTCTTC.

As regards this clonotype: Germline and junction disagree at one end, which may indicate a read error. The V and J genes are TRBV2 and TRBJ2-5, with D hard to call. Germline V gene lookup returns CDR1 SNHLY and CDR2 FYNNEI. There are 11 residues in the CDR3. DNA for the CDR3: TGTGCCAGCAGTGAAGCGCGGCAGCCCAACTTC. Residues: CASSEARQPNF.

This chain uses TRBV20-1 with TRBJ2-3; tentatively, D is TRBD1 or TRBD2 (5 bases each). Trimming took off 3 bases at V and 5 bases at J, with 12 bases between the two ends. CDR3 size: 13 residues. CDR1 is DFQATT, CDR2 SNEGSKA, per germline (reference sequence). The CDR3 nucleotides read TGCAGTGCTAGGGGGGTAGGCGGAGATACGCAGTATTTT. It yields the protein CSARGVGGDTQYF.

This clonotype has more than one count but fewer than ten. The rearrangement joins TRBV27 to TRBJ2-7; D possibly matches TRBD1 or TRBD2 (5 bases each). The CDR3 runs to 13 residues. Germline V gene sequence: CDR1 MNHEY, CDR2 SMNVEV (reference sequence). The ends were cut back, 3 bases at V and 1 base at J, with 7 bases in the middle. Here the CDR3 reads CASSFEGSYEQYF. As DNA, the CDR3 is TGTGCCAGCAGTTTTGAGGGGTCCTACGAGCAGTACTTC.

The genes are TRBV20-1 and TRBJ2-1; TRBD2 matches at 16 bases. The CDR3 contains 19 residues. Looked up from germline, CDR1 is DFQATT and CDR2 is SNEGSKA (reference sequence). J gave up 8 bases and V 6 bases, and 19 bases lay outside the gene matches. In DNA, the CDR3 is TGCAGTGCCCGGACGGGACTAGCGGGAGGGCCGGTGAGTATGGATGAGCAGTTCTTC. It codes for CSARTGLAGGPVSMDEQFF.

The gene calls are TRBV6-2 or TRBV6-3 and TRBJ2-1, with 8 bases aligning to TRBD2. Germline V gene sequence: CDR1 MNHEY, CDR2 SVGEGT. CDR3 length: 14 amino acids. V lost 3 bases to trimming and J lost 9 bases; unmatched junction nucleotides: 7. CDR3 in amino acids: CASSYLFSGSEQFF. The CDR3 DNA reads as TGTGCCAGCAGTTATTTATTCAGCGGGAGTGAGCAGTTCTTC.

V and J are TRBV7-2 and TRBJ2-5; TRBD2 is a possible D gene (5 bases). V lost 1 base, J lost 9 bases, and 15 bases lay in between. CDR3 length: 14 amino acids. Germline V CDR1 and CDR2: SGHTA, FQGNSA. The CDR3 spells CASSLGTAPQAQYF. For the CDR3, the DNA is TGTGCCAGCAGCTTAGGGACTGCCCCCCAGGCCCAGTACTTC.

The CDR3 DNA follows: TGCAGTGCTAGAGATCGCAGGGGAAACACTGAAGCTTTCTTT. It encodes CSARDRRGNTEAFF. This chain uses TRBV20-1 with TRBJ1-1, with a possible D match to TRBD1 (6 bases). The CDR3 contains 14 residues. The germline gives CDR1 DFQATT, CDR2 SNEGSKA (reference sequence). Trimming took off 0 bases at V and 2 bases at J, with 10 bases between the two ends.

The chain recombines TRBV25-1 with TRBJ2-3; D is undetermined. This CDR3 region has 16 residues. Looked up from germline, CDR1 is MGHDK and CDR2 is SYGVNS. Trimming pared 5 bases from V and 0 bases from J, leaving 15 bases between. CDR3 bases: TGTGCCAGCAGTAACCCGGTGGCGCTTAGCACAGATACGCAGTATTTT. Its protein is CASSNPVALSTDTQYF.

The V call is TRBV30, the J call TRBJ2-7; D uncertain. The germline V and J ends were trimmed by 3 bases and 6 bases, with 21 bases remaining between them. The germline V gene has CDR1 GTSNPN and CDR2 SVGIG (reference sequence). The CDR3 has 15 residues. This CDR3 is CAWSNAQLLGREQYF. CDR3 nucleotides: TGTGCCTGGAGCAACGCGCAACTGCTAGGGCGCGAGCAGTACTTC.

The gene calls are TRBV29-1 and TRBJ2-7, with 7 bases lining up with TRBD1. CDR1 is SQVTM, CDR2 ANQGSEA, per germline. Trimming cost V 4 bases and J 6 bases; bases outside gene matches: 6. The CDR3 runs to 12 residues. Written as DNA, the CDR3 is TGCAGCGTTGCGCGACAGGGTAGCGAGCAGTACTTC. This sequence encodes CSVARQGSEQYF.

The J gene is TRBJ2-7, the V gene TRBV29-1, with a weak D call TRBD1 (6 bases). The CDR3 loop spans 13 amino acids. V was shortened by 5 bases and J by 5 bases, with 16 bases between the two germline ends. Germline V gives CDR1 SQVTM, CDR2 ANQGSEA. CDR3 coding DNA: TGCAGCGTTTGTTTCCAGGGGATCAACGAGCAGTACTTC. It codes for CSVCFQGINEQYF.

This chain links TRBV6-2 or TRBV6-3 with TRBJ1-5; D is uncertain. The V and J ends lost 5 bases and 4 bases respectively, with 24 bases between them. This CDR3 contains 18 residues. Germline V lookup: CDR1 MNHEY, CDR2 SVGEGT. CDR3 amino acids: CASSRETRTSVINQPQHF. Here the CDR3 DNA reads TGTGCCAGCAGTAGGGAGACCCGAACCTCCGTTATTAATCAGCCCCAGCATTTT.

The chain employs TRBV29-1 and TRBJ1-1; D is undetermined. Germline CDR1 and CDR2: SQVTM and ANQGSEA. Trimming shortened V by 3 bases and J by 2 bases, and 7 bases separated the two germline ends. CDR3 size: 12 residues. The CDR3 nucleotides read TGCAGCGTTGAGCGGGCAAACACTGAAGCTTTCTTT. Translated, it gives CSVERANTEAFF.

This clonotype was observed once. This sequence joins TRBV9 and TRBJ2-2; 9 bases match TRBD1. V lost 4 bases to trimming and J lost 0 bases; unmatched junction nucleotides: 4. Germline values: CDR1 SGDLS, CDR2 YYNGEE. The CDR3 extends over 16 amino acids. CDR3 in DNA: TGTGCCAGCAGCACGAGACAGGGGGCGAACACCGGGGAGCTGTTTTTT. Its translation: CASSTRQGANTGELFF.

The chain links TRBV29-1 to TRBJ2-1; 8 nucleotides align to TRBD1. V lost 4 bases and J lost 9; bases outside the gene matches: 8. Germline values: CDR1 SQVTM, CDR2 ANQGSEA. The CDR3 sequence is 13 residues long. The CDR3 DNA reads TGCAGCGTTGTCAGGGGGCGAAGGTCTGAGCAGTTCTTC. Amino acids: CSVVRGRRSEQFF.

The CDR3 spells CASSLDVMGGYTF. CDR3 nucleotide sequence: TGTGCCAGCAGCTTGGACGTTATGGGTGGCTACACCTTC. The rearrangement joins TRBV5-6 to TRBJ1-2; D remains ambiguous. The CDR3 has 13 amino acids. With 0 bases removed from V and 7 bases from J, the gap between germline ends came to 10 bases. Germline loops: CDR1 SGHDT, CDR2 YYEEEE.

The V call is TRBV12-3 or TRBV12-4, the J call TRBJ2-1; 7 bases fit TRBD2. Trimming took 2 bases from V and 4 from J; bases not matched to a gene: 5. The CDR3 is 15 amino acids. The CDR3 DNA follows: TGTGCCAGCAGTTTACTGTCTAGCGGATACAATGAGCAGTTCTTC. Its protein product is CASSLLSSGYNEQFF.

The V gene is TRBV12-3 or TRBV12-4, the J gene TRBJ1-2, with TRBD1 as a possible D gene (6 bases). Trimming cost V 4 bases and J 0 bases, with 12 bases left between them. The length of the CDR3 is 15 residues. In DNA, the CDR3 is TGTGCCAGCAGTTCCCGGGACACTTCTAACTATGGCTACACCTTC. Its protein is CASSSRDTSNYGYTF.

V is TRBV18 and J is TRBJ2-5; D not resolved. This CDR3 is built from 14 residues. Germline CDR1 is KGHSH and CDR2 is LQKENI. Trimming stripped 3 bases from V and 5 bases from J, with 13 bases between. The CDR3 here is CASSPGQTGETQYF. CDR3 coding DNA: TGTGCCAGCTCACCGGGCCAAACCGGGGAGACCCAGTACTTC.

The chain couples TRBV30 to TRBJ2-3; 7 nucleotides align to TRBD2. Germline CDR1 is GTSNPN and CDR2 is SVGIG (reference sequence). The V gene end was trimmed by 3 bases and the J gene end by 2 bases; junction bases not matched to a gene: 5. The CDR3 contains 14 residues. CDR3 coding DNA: TGTGCCTGGAGACGGACTAGATACACAGATACGCAGTATTTT. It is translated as CAWRRTRYTDTQYF.

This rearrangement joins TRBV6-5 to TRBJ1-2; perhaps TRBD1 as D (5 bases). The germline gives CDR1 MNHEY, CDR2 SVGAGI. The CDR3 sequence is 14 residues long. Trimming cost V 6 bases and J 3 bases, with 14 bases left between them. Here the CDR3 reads CASSNGGVHYGYTF. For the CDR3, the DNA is TGTGCCAGCAGCAATGGGGGGGTTCACTATGGCTACACCTTC.

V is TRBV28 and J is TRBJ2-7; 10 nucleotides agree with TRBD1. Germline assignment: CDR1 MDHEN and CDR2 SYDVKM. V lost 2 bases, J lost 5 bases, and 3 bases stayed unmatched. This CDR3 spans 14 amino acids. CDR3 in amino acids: CASSLGDRGDEQYF. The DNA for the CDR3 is TGTGCCAGCAGTTTAGGGGACAGGGGTGACGAGCAGTACTTC.

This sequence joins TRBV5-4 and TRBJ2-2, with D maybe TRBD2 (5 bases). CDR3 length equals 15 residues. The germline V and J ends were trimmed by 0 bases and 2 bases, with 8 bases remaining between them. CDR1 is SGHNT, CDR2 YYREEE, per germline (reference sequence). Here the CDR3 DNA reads TGTGCCAGCAGCTTGGGGCGGGTAAACACCGGGGAGCTGTTTTTT. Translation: CASSLGRVNTGELFF.

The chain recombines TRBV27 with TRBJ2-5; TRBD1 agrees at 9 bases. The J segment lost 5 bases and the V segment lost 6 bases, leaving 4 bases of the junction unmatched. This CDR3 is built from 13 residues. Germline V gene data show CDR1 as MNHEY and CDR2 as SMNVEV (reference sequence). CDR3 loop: CASRYRGRETQYF. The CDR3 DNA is TGTGCCAGCAGATACAGGGGGCGGGAGACCCAGTACTTC.

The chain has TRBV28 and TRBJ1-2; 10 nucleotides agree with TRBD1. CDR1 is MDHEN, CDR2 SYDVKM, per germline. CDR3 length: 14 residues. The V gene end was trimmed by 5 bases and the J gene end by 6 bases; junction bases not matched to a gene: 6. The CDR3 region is CASSATGQGNGYTF. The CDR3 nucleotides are TGTGCCAGCAGTGCCACGGGACAGGGGAATGGCTACACCTTC.

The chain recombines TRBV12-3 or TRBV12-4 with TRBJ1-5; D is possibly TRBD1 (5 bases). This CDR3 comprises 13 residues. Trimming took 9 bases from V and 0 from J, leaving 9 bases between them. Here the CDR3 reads CAREGLSNQPQHF. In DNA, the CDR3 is TGTGCCAGAGAGGGACTTAGCAATCAGCCCCAGCATTTT.

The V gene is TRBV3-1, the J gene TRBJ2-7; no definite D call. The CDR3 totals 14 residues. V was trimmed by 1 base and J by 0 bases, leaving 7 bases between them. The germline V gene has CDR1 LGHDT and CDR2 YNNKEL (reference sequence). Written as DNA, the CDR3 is TGTGCCAGCAGCCAAGCGGATTTCTCCTACGAGCAGTACTTC. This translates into CASSQADFSYEQYF.

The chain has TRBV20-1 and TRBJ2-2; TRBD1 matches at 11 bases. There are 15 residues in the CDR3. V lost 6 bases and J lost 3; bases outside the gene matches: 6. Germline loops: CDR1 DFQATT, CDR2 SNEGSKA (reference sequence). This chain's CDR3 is CSATGTGGYTGELFF. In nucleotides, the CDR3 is TGCAGTGCCACTGGGACAGGGGGGTACACCGGGGAGCTGTTTTTT.

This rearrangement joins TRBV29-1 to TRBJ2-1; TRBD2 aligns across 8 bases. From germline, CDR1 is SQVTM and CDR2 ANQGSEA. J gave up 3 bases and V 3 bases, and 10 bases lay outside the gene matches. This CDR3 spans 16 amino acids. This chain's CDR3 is CSVETHSGVVYNEQFF. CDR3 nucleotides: TGCAGCGTTGAGACCCATAGCGGGGTGGTCTACAATGAGCAGTTCTTC.